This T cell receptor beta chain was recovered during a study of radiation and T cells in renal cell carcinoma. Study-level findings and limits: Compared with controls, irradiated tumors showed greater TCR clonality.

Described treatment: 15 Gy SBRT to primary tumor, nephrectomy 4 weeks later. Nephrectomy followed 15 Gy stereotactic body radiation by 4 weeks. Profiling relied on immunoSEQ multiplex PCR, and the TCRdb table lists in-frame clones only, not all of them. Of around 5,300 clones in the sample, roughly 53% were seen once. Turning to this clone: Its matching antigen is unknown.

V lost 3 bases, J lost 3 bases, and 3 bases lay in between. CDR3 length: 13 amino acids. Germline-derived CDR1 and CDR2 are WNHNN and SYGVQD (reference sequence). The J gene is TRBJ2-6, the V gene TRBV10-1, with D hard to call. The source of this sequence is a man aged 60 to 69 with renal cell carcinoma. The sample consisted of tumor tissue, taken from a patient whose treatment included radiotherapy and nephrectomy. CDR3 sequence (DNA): TGCGCCAGCAGTGATAGTGGGGCCAACGTCCTGACTTTC. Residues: CASSDSGANVLTF.